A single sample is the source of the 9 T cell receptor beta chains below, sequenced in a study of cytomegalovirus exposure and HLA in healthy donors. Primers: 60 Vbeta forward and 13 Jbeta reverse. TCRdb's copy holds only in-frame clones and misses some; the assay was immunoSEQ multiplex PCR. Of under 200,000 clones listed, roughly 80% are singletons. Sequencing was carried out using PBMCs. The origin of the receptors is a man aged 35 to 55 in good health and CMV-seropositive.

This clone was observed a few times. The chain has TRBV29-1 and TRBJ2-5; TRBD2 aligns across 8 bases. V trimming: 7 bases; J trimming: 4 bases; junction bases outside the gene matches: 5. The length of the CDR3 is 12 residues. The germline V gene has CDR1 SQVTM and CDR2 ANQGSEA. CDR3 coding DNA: TGCAGCGGGAGGACTAGCAGAGAGACCCAGTACTTC. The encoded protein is CSGRTSRETQYF. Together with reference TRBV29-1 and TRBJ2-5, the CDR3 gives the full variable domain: SAVISQKPSRDICQRGTSLTIQCQVDSQVTMMFWYRQQPGQSLTLIATANQGSEATYESGFVIDKFPISRPNLTFSTLTVSNMSPEDSSIYLCSGRTSRETQYFGPGTRLLVL.

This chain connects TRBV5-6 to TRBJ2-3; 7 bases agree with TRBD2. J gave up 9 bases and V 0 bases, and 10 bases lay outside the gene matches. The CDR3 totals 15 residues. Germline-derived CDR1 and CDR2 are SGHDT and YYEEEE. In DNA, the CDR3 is TGTGCCAGCAGCTTGGCGGGCCGGGGGGTGGAAACGCAGTATTTT. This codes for CASSLAGRGVETQYF.

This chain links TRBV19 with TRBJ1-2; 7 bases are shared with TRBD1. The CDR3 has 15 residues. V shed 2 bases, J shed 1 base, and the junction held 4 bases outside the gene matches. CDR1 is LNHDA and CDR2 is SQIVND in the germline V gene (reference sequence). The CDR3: CASSITAGGNYGYTF. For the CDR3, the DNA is TGTGCCAGTAGTATAACGGCAGGGGGTAACTATGGCTACACCTTC.

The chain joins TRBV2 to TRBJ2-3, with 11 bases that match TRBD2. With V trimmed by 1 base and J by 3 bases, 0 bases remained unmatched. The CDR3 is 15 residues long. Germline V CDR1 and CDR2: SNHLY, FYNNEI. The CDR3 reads CASSEGLAGTDTQYF. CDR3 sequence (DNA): TGTGCCAGCAGTGAAGGACTAGCGGGGACAGATACGCAGTATTTT.

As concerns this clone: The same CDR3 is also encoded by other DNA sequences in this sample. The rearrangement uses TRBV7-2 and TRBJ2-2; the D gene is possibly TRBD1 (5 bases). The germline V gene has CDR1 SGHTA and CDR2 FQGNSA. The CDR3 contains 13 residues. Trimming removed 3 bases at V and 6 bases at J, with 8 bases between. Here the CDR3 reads CASSLWGAGELFF. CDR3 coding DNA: TGTGCCAGCAGCTTGTGGGGCGCCGGGGAGCTGTTTTTT.

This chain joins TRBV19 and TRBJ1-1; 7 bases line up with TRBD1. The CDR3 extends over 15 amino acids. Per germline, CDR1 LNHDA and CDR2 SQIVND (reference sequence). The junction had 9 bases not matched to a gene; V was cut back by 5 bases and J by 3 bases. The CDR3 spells CASSVTGAAYTEAFF. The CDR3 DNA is TGTGCCAGTAGTGTAACAGGGGCCGCTTACACTGAAGCTTTCTTT.

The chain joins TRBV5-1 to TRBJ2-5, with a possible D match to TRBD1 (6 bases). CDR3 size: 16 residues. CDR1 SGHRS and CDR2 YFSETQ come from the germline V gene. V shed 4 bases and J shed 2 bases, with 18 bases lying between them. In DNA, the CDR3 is TGCGCCAGCAGCCACCGACAGGACGCACCACAAGAGACCCAGTACTTC. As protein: CASSHRQDAPQETQYF.

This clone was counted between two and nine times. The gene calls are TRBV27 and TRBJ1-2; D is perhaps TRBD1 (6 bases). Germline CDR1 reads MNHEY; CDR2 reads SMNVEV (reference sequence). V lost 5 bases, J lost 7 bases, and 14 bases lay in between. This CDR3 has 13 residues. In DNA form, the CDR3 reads TGTGCCAGCAGTAGGAACCGACAGGTTGGCTACACCTTC. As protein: CASSRNRQVGYTF.

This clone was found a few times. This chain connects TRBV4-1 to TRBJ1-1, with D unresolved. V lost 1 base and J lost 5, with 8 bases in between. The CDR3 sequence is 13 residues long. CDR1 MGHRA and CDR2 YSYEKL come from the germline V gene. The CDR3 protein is CASSQVSQTEAFF. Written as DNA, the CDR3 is TGCGCCAGCAGCCAAGTAAGTCAGACTGAAGCTTTCTTT.